The TCR beta chain described here comes from a study of shared T cell receptors in the human thymus. Trimming pared 6 bases from V and 1 base from J, leaving 12 bases between. The V gene's germline CDR1 is MDHEN and CDR2 SYDVKM. This CDR3 has 14 residues. Using immunoSEQ multiplex PCR, the repertoire was profiled, and TCRdb retains in-frame clones only, with some absent. In the table there are about 660,000 clones, about 87% of which are singletons. The same sample was also studied in work on human thymus T cells. That source adds: Unrelated people showed highly overlapping thymic repertoires, related research reported.

The clonotype comes from a boy under two years old with a congenital heart defect. V gene TRBV28 combines with J gene TRBJ1-1; a possible D gene is TRBD1 (5 bases). Sequencing used thymocytes. This CDR3 is CASSILQANTEAFF. The CDR3 DNA is TGTGCCAGCAGCATACTACAGGCGAACACTGAAGCTTTCTTT.